What follows describes a single T cell receptor beta chain. Measured with immunoSEQ multiplex PCR; TCRdb has only the in-frame clones, and not every one. There are fewer than 70,000 clones in the sample; roughly 86% occur only once, and around 2% lies in the top ten. CDR1 is SGHRS and CDR2 is YFSETQ in the germline V gene. Trimming took off 4 bases at V and 3 bases at J, with 17 bases between the two ends. This CDR3 has 16 residues. The sample is drawn from a study of OX40 agonist ivuxolimab in advanced cancers. This clonotype originated in an adult with an advanced solid tumor such as melanoma, head and neck, liver or kidney cancer. Sample: CD4+ or CD8+ T cells sorted from blood, taken in a trial of the OX40 agonist ivuxolimab. The rearrangement joins TRBV5-1 to TRBJ1-3; D might be TRBD1 (6 bases). In DNA form, the CDR3 reads TGCGCCAGCAGCCCGGGGGGCGCAGCTCTTGGAAACACCATATATTTT. It encodes CASSPGGAALGNTIYF.